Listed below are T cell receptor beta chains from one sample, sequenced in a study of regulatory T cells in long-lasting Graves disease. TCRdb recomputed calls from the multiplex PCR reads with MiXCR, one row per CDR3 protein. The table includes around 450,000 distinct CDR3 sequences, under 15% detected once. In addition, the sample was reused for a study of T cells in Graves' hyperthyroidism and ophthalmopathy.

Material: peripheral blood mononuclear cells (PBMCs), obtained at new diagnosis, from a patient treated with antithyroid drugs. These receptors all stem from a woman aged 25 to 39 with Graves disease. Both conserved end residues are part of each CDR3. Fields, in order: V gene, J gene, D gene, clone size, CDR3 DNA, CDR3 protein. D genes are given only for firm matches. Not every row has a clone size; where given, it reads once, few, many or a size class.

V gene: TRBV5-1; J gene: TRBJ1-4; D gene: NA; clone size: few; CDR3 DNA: TGCGCCAGCAGCTTGGTCCTCAATGAAAAACTGTTTTTT; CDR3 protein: CASSLVLNEKLFF
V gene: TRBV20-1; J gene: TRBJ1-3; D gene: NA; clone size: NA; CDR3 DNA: TGCAGTGCTAGGTTTCACCGGACCGCTGGAGACACCATATATTTT; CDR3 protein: CSARFHRTAGDTIYF
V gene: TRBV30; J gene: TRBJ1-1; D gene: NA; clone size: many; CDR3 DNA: TGTGCCTGGAGTATAGCGGGGAACACTGAAGCTTTCTTT; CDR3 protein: CAWSIAGNTEAFF
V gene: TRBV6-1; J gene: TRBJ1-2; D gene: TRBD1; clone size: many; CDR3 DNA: TGTGCCAGCAGTGACAGGGGGCGCGGCTATGGCTACACCTTC; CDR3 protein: CASSDRGRGYGYTF
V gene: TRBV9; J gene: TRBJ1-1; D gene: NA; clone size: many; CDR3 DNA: TGTGCCAGCAGCGTAGATGGGGCGAGCACTGAAGCTTTCTTT; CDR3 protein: CASSVDGASTEAFF
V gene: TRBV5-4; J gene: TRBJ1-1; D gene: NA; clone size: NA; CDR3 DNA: TGTGCCAGCAGCTACGGTGGGTCAGGGATGAACACTGAAGCTTTCTTT; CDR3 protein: CASSYGGSGMNTEAFF
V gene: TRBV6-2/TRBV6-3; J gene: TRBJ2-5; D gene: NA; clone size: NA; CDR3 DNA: TGTGCCAGCAGGCCGGACCACCAAGAGACCCAGTACTTC; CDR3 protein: CASRPDHQETQYF
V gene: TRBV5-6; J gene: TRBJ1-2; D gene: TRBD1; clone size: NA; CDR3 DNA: TGTGCCAGCATCCAACTCGGGACAGTAACTAACTATGGCTACACCTTC; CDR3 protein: CASIQLGTVTNYGYTF
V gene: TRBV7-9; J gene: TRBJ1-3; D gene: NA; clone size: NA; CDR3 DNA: TGTGCCAGCTTAAGGTGGGACACCATATATTTT; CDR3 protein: CASLRWDTIYF
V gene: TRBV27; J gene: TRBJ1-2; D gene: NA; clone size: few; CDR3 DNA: TGTGCCAGCAGTTTATATCCGGGGGCGGACTATGGCTACACCTTC; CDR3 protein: CASSLYPGADYGYTF
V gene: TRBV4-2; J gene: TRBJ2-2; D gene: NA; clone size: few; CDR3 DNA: TGTGCCAGCAGCCAATGGGTCCCCCGCCGCGGCGCGCGGGAGAACACCGGGGAGCTGTTTTTT; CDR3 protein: CASSQWVPRRGARENTGELFF
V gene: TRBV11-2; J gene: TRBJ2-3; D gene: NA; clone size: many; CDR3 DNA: TGTGCCAGCAGCTTGAAGGTTACGCAGTATTTT; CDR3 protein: CASSLKVTQYF
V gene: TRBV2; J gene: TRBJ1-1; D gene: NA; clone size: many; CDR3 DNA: TGTGCCAGCAGGGTGGGGGTGAACACTGAAGCTTTCTTT; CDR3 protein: CASRVGVNTEAFF
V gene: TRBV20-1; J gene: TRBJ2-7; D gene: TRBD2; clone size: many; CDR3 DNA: TGCAGTGCTAGAGATCCCTTACATAAGACTAGCCCCTACGAGCAGTACTTC; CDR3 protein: CSARDPLHKTSPYEQYF
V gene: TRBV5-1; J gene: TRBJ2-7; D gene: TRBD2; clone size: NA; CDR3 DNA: TGCGCCAGCAGCGGGTGGACTAGCGGGAGGTGGTACGAGCAGTACTTC; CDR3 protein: CASSGWTSGRWYEQYF
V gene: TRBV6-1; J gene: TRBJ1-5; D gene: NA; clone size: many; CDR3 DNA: TGTGCCAGCACCCCAGCGGGTCAGCCCCAGCATTTT; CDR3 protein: CASTPAGQPQHF
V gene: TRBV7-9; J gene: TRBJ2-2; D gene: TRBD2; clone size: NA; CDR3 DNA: TGTGCCAGCAGCTTAGGCGGGAGGTCCGGGGAGCTGTTTTTT; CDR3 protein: CASSLGGRSGELFF
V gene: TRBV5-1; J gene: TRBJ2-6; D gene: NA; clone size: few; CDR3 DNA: TGCGCCAGCACGCGAGGGGCCAACGTCCTGACTTTC; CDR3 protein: CASTRGANVLTF
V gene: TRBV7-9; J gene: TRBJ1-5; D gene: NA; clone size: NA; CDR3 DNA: TGTGCCATAACGGGGAGTAGCAATCAGCCCCAGCATTTT; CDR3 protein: CAITGSSNQPQHF
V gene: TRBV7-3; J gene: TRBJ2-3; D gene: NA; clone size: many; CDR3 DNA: TGTGCCAGCAGCTTATACAGCCCGGGTACGCAGTATTTT; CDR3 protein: CASSLYSPGTQYF
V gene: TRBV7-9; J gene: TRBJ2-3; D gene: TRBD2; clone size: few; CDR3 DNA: TGTGCCAGCAGCAGACGGACTAGCGGGCGCGGTATGGATACGCAGTATTTT; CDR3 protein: CASSRRTSGRGMDTQYF
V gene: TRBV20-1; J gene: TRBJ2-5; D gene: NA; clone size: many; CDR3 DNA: TGCAGTGCTATCCCCCCCGGGGCCCAAGAGACCCAGTACTTC; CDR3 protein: CSAIPPGAQETQYF
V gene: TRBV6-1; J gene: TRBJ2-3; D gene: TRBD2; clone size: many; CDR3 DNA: TGTGCCAGCAGGCTCAGCGGGGTTGGCCTAGCGGGTATTGCTAGCACAGATACGCAGTATTTT; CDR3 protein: CASRLSGVGLAGIASTDTQYF
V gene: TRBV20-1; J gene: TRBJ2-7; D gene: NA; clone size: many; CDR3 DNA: TGCAGTGCTAGGGATGTGGGGGACTTGAAGGTCTACGAGCAGTACTTC; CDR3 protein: CSARDVGDLKVYEQYF
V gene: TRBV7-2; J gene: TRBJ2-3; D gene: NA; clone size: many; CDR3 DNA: TGTGCCAGCAGCTTAGAGGCCCTCGCTGTTCGGGATACGCAGTATTTT; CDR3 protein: CASSLEALAVRDTQYF